This is a list of T cell receptor beta chains from one sample in a study of blood T cells in healthy people across ages. Via MiXCR, TCRdb re-called the 5' RACE reads, giving one row per CDR3 protein. The data show 1,800,000 or so distinct CDR3 sequences, 30% to 40% seen once. The sequencing sample was made of blood. The receptors were gathered from a human donor in good health. Both conserved end residues are part of each CDR3. The D gene is left open where the match is weak. A clone size is listed for some rows: how often the clone was seen (once, few, many), or a class if it is expanded.

TRBV4-3	-	-	TRBJ1-2	CASSQVVQGSYGYTF	TGCGCCAGCAGCCAAGTGGTTCAGGGGAGCTATGGCTACACCTTC
TRBV12-3/TRBV12-4	TRBD2	-	TRBJ2-3	CASSLDLAGGATDTQYF	TGTGCCAGCAGTTTGGATCTAGCGGGAGGTGCTACAGATACGCAGTATTTT
TRBV19	TRBD1	-	TRBJ2-1	CASSIQGAKDEQFF	TGTGCCAGTAGTATACAGGGGGCAAAAGATGAGCAGTTCTTC
TRBV11-2	TRBD1	-	TRBJ2-4	CASSPTGPIQYF	TGTGCCAGCAGCCCGACAGGGCCCATTCAGTACTTC
TRBV7-3	-	few	TRBJ2-7	CASSLTEGSWATDYEQYF	TGTGCCAGCAGCTTAACTGAAGGTTCTTGGGCTACAGACTACGAGCAGTACTTC
TRBV6-2/TRBV6-3	-	-	TRBJ2-7	CASSPLRTDREQYF	TGTGCCAGCAGCCCCCTTCGGACAGATCGCGAGCAGTACTTC
TRBV11-3	TRBD2	-	TRBJ2-7	CASSLATSGPSEQYF	TGTGCCAGCAGCTTAGCCACTAGCGGGCCGTCCGAGCAGTACTTC
TRBV12-3/TRBV12-4	-	-	TRBJ1-1	CASSLLGTGATEAFF	TGTGCCAGCAGTCTCCTCGGGACTGGCGCGACTGAAGCTTTCTTT
TRBV5-6	-	-	TRBJ1-1	CASSYGRSDYEAFF	TGTGCCAGCAGTTACGGGCGGAGCGACTACGAAGCTTTCTTT
TRBV7-3	-	-	TRBJ1-1	CASSQWAGSGTEAFF	TGCGCCAGCAGCCAGTGGGCCGGTTCAGGCACTGAAGCTTTCTTT
TRBV5-1	TRBD1	-	TRBJ1-1	CASRHRDRGYDTEAFF	TGCGCCAGCAGACATCGGGACAGGGGTTATGACACTGAAGCTTTCTTT
TRBV7-2	TRBD2	-	TRBJ2-5	CASSPPRASGQETQYF	TGTGCCAGCAGCCCCCCTAGGGCTAGCGGTCAAGAGACCCAGTACTTC
TRBV11-2	TRBD1	few	TRBJ2-2	CASSLWDRRSRNGELFF	TGTGCCAGCAGCTTATGGGACAGGAGGTCCCGCAACGGGGAGCTGTTTTTT
TRBV27	TRBD1	-	TRBJ2-5	CASSTFSTGAALGTQYF	TGTGCCAGCAGTACCTTCTCGACAGGGGCAGCCTTGGGGACCCAGTACTTC
TRBV7-2	-	few	TRBJ2-7	CASSSQGGRSYEQYF	TGTGCCAGCAGCTCGCAGGGGGGTAGGTCCTACGAGCAGTACTTC
TRBV29-1	TRBD1	-	TRBJ1-1	CSVGQDSNMNTEAFF	TGCAGCGTCGGACAGGATTCGAACATGAACACTGAAGCTTTCTTT
TRBV18	-	few	TRBJ2-7	CASSPYSTGLTYEQYF	TGTGCCAGCTCACCTTATTCTACAGGGCTAACCTACGAGCAGTACTTC
TRBV11-2	-	-	TRBJ1-2	CASTHSGGREGYTF	TGTGCCAGCACCCATAGCGGGGGACGGGAGGGCTACACCTTC
TRBV28	TRBD1	few	TRBJ2-7	CASSWTGAHEQYF	TGTGCCAGCTCGTGGACAGGGGCCCACGAGCAGTACTTC
TRBV11-3	TRBD2	-	TRBJ2-7	CASSGGGLAGENEQYF	TGTGCCAGCAGCGGGGGGGGACTAGCGGGGGAAAATGAGCAGTACTTC
TRBV29-1	-	-	TRBJ2-3	CSVEDSVGGHTDTQYF	TGCAGCGTTGAAGACTCGGTCGGCGGCCACACAGATACGCAGTATTTT
TRBV7-9	-	once	TRBJ1-6	CASSPTDSKSPLHF	TGTGCCAGCAGCCCGACTGACAGTAAATCACCCCTCCACTTT
TRBV11-3	-	-	TRBJ1-4	CASSLTGYIGPNEKLFF	TGTGCCAGCAGCTTAACAGGCTATATTGGACCTAATGAAAAACTGTTTTTT
TRBV29-1	TRBD1	few	TRBJ1-1	CSGLRQGWSGTEAFF	TGCAGCGGCCTCCGACAGGGGTGGAGCGGCACTGAAGCTTTCTTT
TRBV29-1	-	few	TRBJ2-5	CSVEPEETQYF	TGCAGCGTTGAACCCGAAGAGACCCAGTACTTC
TRBV6-2/TRBV6-3	TRBD2	-	TRBJ2-5	CASRYIAGVETQYF	TGTGCCAGCAGATATATAGCGGGGGTGGAGACCCAGTACTTC
TRBV29-1	-	few	TRBJ2-5	CSVEYGERETQYF	TGCAGCGTTGAGTACGGGGAGCGAGAGACCCAGTACTTC
TRBV27	-	few	TRBJ1-2	CASSPSKGTYGYTF	TGTGCCAGCAGTCCCTCCAAGGGGACGTATGGCTACACCTTC
TRBV10-3	-	few	TRBJ2-5	CAISESREAAQAQYF	TGTGCCATCAGTGAGAGTAGGGAGGCTGCCCAGGCCCAGTACTTC
TRBV14	-	once	TRBJ2-7	CASSPFQGTLYEQYF	TGTGCCAGCAGTCCCTTTCAGGGCACACTCTACGAGCAGTACTTC
TRBV20-1	TRBD2	-	TRBJ2-3	CSASGSGGPTDTQYF	TGCAGTGCTAGTGGTAGCGGGGGCCCCACAGATACGCAGTATTTT
TRBV7-8	TRBD2	-	TRBJ2-1	CASSLFVFLLAGDNEQFF	TGTGCCAGCAGCTTATTCGTCTTTTTACTAGCGGGGGACAATGAGCAGTTCTTC
TRBV6-2/TRBV6-3	TRBD1	few	TRBJ2-1	CASSYSDSRDRGINEQFF	TGTGCCAGCAGTTACTCGGACTCCCGGGACAGGGGAATCAATGAGCAGTTCTTC
TRBV27	-	-	TRBJ1-2	CASSLSAAVGYTF	TGTGCCAGCAGTTTATCGGCAGCAGTAGGCTACACCTTC
TRBV24-1	-	-	TRBJ2-1	CATSDWKGGWDEQFF	TGTGCCACCAGTGATTGGAAGGGGGGCTGGGATGAGCAGTTCTTC
TRBV5-6	-	few	TRBJ1-2	CASSLAQGNHGYTF	TGTGCCAGCAGCTTGGCGCAGGGGAATCATGGCTACACCTTC
TRBV19	-	few	TRBJ1-4	CASSRQTSATNEKLFF	TGTGCCAGTAGTAGACAGACCTCTGCAACTAATGAAAAACTGTTTTTT
TRBV20-1	TRBD2	-	TRBJ2-7	CSAIPPSGGAGLSEQYF	TGCAGTGCTATCCCCCCCAGCGGGGGGGCCGGGTTAAGCGAGCAGTACTTC
TRBV3-1	-	-	TRBJ2-2	CASSMHRPPSGELFF	TGTGCCAGCAGCATGCACAGGCCGCCCAGTGGGGAGCTGTTTTTT
TRBV20-1	-	-	TRBJ2-1	CSARTPAAAAYNEQFF	TGCAGTGCTAGAACCCCCGCAGCGGCGGCCTACAATGAGCAGTTCTTC
TRBV20-1	-	-	TRBJ1-2	CSADRGDYGCTF	-
TRBV13	-	-	TRBJ2-1	CTSSLEGLLGGSYNEQFF	TGTACCAGCAGCTTAGAAGGGCTCCTAGGTGGTTCCTACAATGAGCAGTTCTTC